Shown below are 2 T cell receptor beta chains from a single sample sequenced in a study of blood T cell repertoires in COVID-19. Data came from immunoSEQ multiplex PCR; TCRdb stores just in-frame clones and leaves some out. The sample consists of over 70,000 clones, about 88% of them appearing once. Sample: peripheral blood. The receptors stem from a man aged 60 to 75 with COVID-19, enrolled during active disease.

J is TRBJ1-5 and V is TRBV29-1, with D unresolved. The length of the CDR3 is 14 residues. Germline assignment: CDR1 SQVTM and CDR2 ANQGSEA. Trimming took 6 bases from V and 0 from J, leaving 12 bases between them. CDR3 amino acids: CSVATDYSNQPQHF. The CDR3 region has the DNA TGCAGCGTCGCTACGGACTATAGCAATCAGCCCCAGCATTTT.

CDR3 in DNA: TGTGCCAGCACCGTGAACAGGGCTCACGAGCAGTACTTC. It translates to CASTVNRAHEQYF. The chain joins TRBV6-5 to TRBJ2-7; D is possibly TRBD1 (6 bases). The germline CDR1 and CDR2 sequences are MNHEY and SVGAGI. V dropped 7 bases and J dropped 5 bases, with 15 bases sitting between them. The CDR3 spans 13 residues.